Following are 16 T cell receptor beta chains from one sample sequenced in a study of neurological immune-mediated disorders. TCRdb recomputed calls from the 5' RACE reads with MiXCR, one row per CDR3 protein. The sample lists around 83,000 distinct CDR3 sequences, over 12% seen once, with 6.5% to 8% in the top ten. Sequenced material: PBMCs. Source of these receptors: a woman aged 45-65 years in good health.

This clonotype was recorded many times. The rearrangement links TRBV29-1 to TRBJ2-3, with TRBD1 identical over 7 bases. Germline CDR1 is SQVTM and CDR2 is ANQGSEA. This CDR3 spans 13 amino acids. V shed 7 bases and J 2 bases; nucleotides not matched to a gene: 6. This CDR3 is CSASGQNTDTQYF. DNA for the CDR3: TGCAGCGCGTCGGGACAGAACACAGATACGCAGTATTTT.

This clonotype has ten or more counts. The gene calls are TRBV7-3 and TRBJ1-1; D unclear. CDR1 and CDR2 from the germline V gene are SGHTA and FQGTGA. This CDR3 spans 13 amino acids. V lost 4 bases and J 5 bases, leaving 11 bases between the germline ends. CDR3 sequence: CASSSITQTEAFF. The CDR3 DNA is TGTGCCAGCAGCTCCATTACGCAGACTGAAGCTTTCTTT.

At least ten counts were recorded for this clonotype. This chain uses TRBV20-1 with TRBJ2-1; 13 bases agree with TRBD2. V lost 5 bases and J lost 0; bases outside the gene matches: 10. Germline V lookup: CDR1 DFQATT, CDR2 SNEGSKA (reference sequence). The CDR3 totals 18 residues. CDR3 sequence reads: CSAPGGLAGLYSYNEQFF. For the CDR3, the DNA is TGCAGTGCTCCCGGGGGACTAGCGGGATTATACTCCTACAATGAGCAGTTCTTC.

This clonotype turned up a few times. This chain joins TRBV5-1 and TRBJ2-7, with TRBD2 matching over 12 bases. The CDR3 is 18 amino acids. Unmatched junction bases numbered 11, after V lost 4 bases and J lost 0 bases. Germline CDR1 and CDR2: SGHRS and YFSETQ. CDR3: CASSIYHTSGGSSYEQYF. The CDR3 region has the DNA TGCGCCAGCAGCATATACCACACTAGCGGGGGGAGCTCCTACGAGCAGTACTTC.

This clonotype was detected a few times. The chain combines TRBV12-3 or TRBV12-4 with TRBJ2-1; the match to TRBD2 covers 10 bases. Losses at the gene ends were 6 bases for V and 10 bases for J; bases not matched to a gene: 9. The CDR3 is made up of 14 amino acids. In DNA form, the CDR3 reads TGTGCCAGCAGAACCGGGACTAGCGCCTTCGAGCAGTTCTTC. This encodes CASRTGTSAFEQFF.

The table lists this clonotype with many counts. The chain recombines TRBV20-1 with TRBJ2-5; tentatively, D is TRBD1 or TRBD2 (6 bases each). Germline CDR1 is DFQATT and CDR2 is SNEGSKA (reference sequence). The CDR3 sequence is 14 residues long. Trimming left V 0 bases short and J 4 bases short, with 12 bases between. As DNA, the CDR3 is TGCAGTGCTAGAGATAGCAGGGGAGGAGAGACCCAGTACTTC. Encoded protein: CSARDSRGGETQYF.

The chain combines TRBV10-3 with TRBJ1-1; 7 nucleotides align to TRBD1. This CDR3 is 14 amino acids long. CDR1 ENHRY and CDR2 SYGVKD come from the germline V gene. J gave up 7 bases and V 1 base, and 6 bases lay outside the gene matches. This CDR3 is CAISELGTVNEAFF. DNA for the CDR3: TGTGCCATCAGTGAGTTGGGGACAGTCAATGAAGCTTTCTTT.

The gene calls are TRBV25-1 and TRBJ1-1; TRBD1 aligns across 10 bases. The CDR3 runs 16 residues. The germline V gene has CDR1 MGHDK and CDR2 SYGVNS. With 6 bases clipped from V and 1 base from J, the junction kept 8 bases outside the gene matches. Here the CDR3 DNA reads TGTGCCAGCAGAGCTAACCGGGACAGGGGGAACACTGAAGCTTTCTTT. This encodes CASRANRDRGNTEAFF.

The chain carries TRBV5-1 and TRBJ1-1; the D is unclear. This CDR3 contains 14 residues. Germline CDR1 and CDR2: SGHRS and YFSETQ. V lost 5 bases and J lost 0, with 11 bases in between. This CDR3 is CASRGSQMNTEAFF. In DNA form, the CDR3 reads TGCGCCAGCAGAGGTTCCCAGATGAACACTGAAGCTTTCTTT.

This clonotype showed up many times. The chain links TRBV5-1 to TRBJ2-5; 11 nucleotides match TRBD2. The V gene end was trimmed by 3 bases and the J gene end by 4 bases; junction bases not matched to a gene: 5. The CDR3 has 15 amino acids. CDR1 is SGHRS and CDR2 is YFSETQ in the germline V gene. The chain's CDR3 is CASSSDSGRGETQYF. The CDR3 region has the DNA TGCGCCAGCAGCTCGGATAGCGGGAGGGGAGAGACCCAGTACTTC.

Details on this clonotype: One junction end does not reproduce the germline sequence, and a read error may be involved. The genes are TRBV7-3 and TRBJ2-1; D gene unclear. Per the germline V gene, CDR1 is SGHTA and CDR2 is FQGTGA. The CDR3 sequence is 13 residues long. The CDR3 sequence is CASSLTKGKEQFF. In DNA, the CDR3 is TGTGCCAGCAGCCTAACCAAAGGGAAGGAGCAGTTCTTC.

This clonotype was observed many times. This chain links TRBV6-6 with TRBJ1-2; D remains ambiguous. CDR1 and CDR2 from the germline V gene are MNHNY and SVGAGI (reference sequence). Trimming took 4 bases from V and 5 from J, leaving 17 bases between them. This CDR3 is built from 15 residues. In DNA form, the CDR3 reads TGTGCCAGCAGTTCTCCCGGAACCCGGGGATATGGCTACACCTTC. It is translated as CASSSPGTRGYGYTF.

There are many counts of this clonotype. V gene TRBV20-1 combines with J gene TRBJ2-3; 12 bases are a match to TRBD2. Per germline, CDR1 DFQATT and CDR2 SNEGSKA (reference sequence). CDR3 length equals 18 residues. Trimming removed 0 bases from V and 1 base from J; junction bases left unmatched: 8. In nucleotides, the CDR3 is TGCAGTGCTAGAGATCCGGCTAGCGGGGGGGCTGGCACAGATACGCAGTATTTT. Translating gives CSARDPASGGAGTDTQYF.

This clonotype was picked up many times. An end of the junction does not agree with germline; a read error may underlie this. The chain has TRBV7-7 and TRBJ2-1; D may be TRBD2 (6 bases). This CDR3 is 16 amino acids long. From germline, CDR1 is SSHAT and CDR2 FNYEAQ (reference sequence). This CDR3 reads CASSLGVRGGPNEQFF. The CDR3 nucleotides are TGTGCTAGCAGCTTAGGTGTGAGGGGAGGCCCGAATGAGCAGTTCTTC. Full variable domain (rest looked up from reference TRBV7-7 and TRBJ2-1): GAGVSQSPRYKVTKRGQDVTLRCDPISSHATLYWYQQALGQGPEFLTYFNYEAQPDKSGLPSDRFSAERPEGSISTLTIQRTEQRDSAMYRCASSLGVRGGPNEQFFGPGTRLTVL.

Details on this clonotype: Relative to the germline gene, one junction end is altered; a read error may explain this. This chain uses TRBV5-4 with TRBJ1-1; D may be TRBD1 (5 bases). Germline-derived CDR1 and CDR2 are SGHNT and YYREEE (reference sequence). CDR3 length: 16 amino acids. CDR3 residues: CSSSLVDLGLNTEAFF. CDR3 DNA sequence: TGTTCCAGCAGCTTGGTGGATTTGGGGCTGAACACTGAAGCTTTCTTT.

The chain employs TRBV5-1 and TRBJ1-1; TRBD1 matches at 8 bases. The V gene's germline CDR1 is SGHRS and CDR2 YFSETQ. The ends lost 5 bases at V and 1 base at J; junction bases unmatched: 4. The CDR3 consists of 14 residues. The CDR3 sequence: CASSPQGANTEAFF. The DNA of the CDR3 is TGCGCCAGCAGTCCCCAGGGGGCGAACACTGAAGCTTTCTTT.